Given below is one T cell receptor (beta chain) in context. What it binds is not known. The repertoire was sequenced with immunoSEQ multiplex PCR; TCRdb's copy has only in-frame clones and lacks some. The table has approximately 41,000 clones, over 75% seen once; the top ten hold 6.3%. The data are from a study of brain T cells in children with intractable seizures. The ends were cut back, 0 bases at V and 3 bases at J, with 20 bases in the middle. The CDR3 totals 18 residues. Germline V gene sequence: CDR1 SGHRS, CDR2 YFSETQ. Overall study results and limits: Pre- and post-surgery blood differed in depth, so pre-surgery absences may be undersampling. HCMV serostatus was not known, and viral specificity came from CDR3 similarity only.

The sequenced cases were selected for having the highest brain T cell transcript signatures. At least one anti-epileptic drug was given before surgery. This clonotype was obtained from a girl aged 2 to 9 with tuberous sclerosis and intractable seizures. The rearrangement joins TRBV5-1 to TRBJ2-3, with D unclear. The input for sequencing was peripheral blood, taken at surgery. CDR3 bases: TGCGCCAGCAGCTTGGCGGGCCCCCTTGGTCGTAATACAGATACGCAGTATTTT. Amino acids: CASSLAGPLGRNTDTQYF.